This T cell receptor (beta chain) was retrieved from a study of shared clonotypes between healthy human individuals (dated by TCRdb to 2018 to 2021). Study-wide context: A few men and two women, aged 18 to 49 years, made up the cohort. Libraries were prepared and TCR repertoires were sequenced by different laboratories using diverse techniques, in order to increase sequencing depth and limit assay-specific biases. Blood TCR repertoires of roughly five healthy adults were deeply sequenced to estimate repertoire size and the extent of clonotype sharing between individuals. Per donor, three plates each were used for CD4 naive and CD4 memory, two for CD8 naive, and one for CD8 memory. Between about 0.8 and 9 billion PBMCs per donor were obtained by leukapheresis.

The donors were healthy, HIV-negative adults who had no recently reported acute infections or vaccinations. Every donor was a Caucasian adult living in Nashville, Tennessee, USA. Magnetic negative selection was used to enrich CD4+ T cells, after which naive cells were positively selected on CD45RA and the negative fraction became the memory subset. Blood was obtained by leukapheresis, after which PBMCs were separated by Ficoll-Histopaque density gradient centrifugation and cryopreserved in liquid nitrogen vapor phase. Analytical flow cytometry was used to check the purity and quantity of every magnetically sorted T cell population. Genomic DNA was isolated from each sorted fraction and quantified by UV absorbance on a Nanodrop 2000c. Using the deep immunoSEQ assay, TCR CDR3 regions were amplified from genomic DNA by multiplex PCR. Extracted genomic DNA from each cell subset was distributed evenly across all wells of several immunoSEQ 96-well plates, and each plate was treated as a replicate. For sorted subsets, approximately 210 ng genomic DNA, equal to 30,000 or so T cell genomes, was loaded into each replicate PCR. The purified libraries were quantified using a Qubit 3.0 fluorometer, sized with a Bioanalyzer 2100, and then quantified again using the KAPA Library Quantification kit. Every immunoSEQ 96-well plate was sequenced on a dedicated single-read 150-cycle Illumina NextSeq 550 flow cell. Per the original workflow: The immunoSEQ output contained only junctional sequences without quality scores, so filtering could not match that applied to full-length reads. Sequences were annotated with PyIR, a Python wrapper for IgBLAST v1.9, using IMGT germline references to assign V/J genes and CDR3. Any read was removed if the V/J assignment was weak (E-value above 1e-6), the CDR3 was missing, or the read contained stop codons, out-of-frame junctions, or ambiguous translated residues. V3J clonotypes were defined by identical inferred V gene, J gene, and CDR3 amino acid sequence. The percentage overlap between two repertoires was calculated by dividing the number of shared unique clonotypes by the size of the smaller repertoire. RTK rarefaction, the Chao1 estimator, and Recon v2.1 estimates of unobserved clonotypes were used to assess repertoire richness. Generation probabilities were computed with OLGA for all TCRbeta clonotypes obtained by the gDNA method from four donors. The table was pulled from immuneACCESS by TCRdb, which kept in-frame rearrangements only. Such tables lose some clones; where checked, under half of the loss comes from unresolved V genes, and the rest has no known cause. Clonal size and the V and J genes are those of that table, whereas D and trimming came from the DNA. The sample records about 1.4 million clones, 96% of which are singletons. About 1.2% of the sample is taken by the ten largest.

The CDR3 starts with the cysteine, ends with the phenylalanine, and has 13 residues. The CDR3 DNA has 39 bases and is translated from base 1. V is clipped by 0 bases and J by 2 bases, and the sequence between their germline boundaries is 2 bases long. CDR1 and CDR2 are read off the germline V gene (reference sequence) as LNHNV and YYDKDF. In the case of this clone: Its antigen target is currently unknown. Per-nucleotide qualities are absent, and no much larger clonotype sits a single base away.

Overall study results and their limits: When a handful of donors were compared, the shared fraction of clonotypes was about 5.5% for naive CD4, 3.5% to 4% for naive CD8, 2% to 2.5% for memory CD4, and roughly 0.43% for memory CD8. Incomplete sequencing was indicated by rarefaction of sorted-subset datasets, despite the large sequencing depth. Compared with non-shared clonotypes, the clonotypes found in all four sorted-subset donors had higher generation probabilities. Pairwise subsampling led to the expectation that sequencing depth would affect the degree of clonotype sharing among donors. Sampling was restricted to blood, and TCR repertoires in tissues likely differ from the TCR repertoires found in blood. The small number of donors limited the genetic and exposure-history diversity represented. Larger estimated clonotype richness was generally found for naive subsets than for memory subsets.

The TCR originated in a man aged 25 to 40 in good health. The material sequenced was naive CD4+ T cells sorted from blood. The cell subset or site label, read with the paper, signifies: CD45RA+ positively selected. The V gene is TRBV15 and the J gene is TRBJ1-3; the D segment cannot be called with confidence. The DNA sequence is TGTGCCACCAGCAGAGATCCTGGAAACACCATATATTTT. The translation is CATSRDPGNTIYF.